This T cell receptor beta chain was documented in a study of shared clonotypes between healthy human individuals. The method was immunoSEQ multiplex PCR; TCRdb's version includes in-frame clones alone and lacks a portion of them. The sample shows more than 400,000 clones, about 85% of them seen only once. Trimming shortened V by 5 bases and J by 1 base, and 15 bases separated the two germline ends. CDR3 length: 15 amino acids. CDR1 SGHAT and CDR2 FQNNGV come from the germline V gene. The rearrangement links TRBV11-2 to TRBJ2-7; D is uncertain. The sequence came from a woman aged 40 to 49 in good health. Some clones in this sample may be carry-over from other donors' samples. The sequenced sample was PBMCs. The CDR3 nucleotides read TGTGCCAGCAGCCGTTTAGGGCGGAGATCCTACGAGCAGTACTTC. Protein product: CASSRLGRRSYEQYF.